The 21 T cell receptor beta chains below all came from one sample that was sequenced in a study of cytomegalovirus exposure and HLA in healthy donors. PCR primers comprised 60 Vbeta and 13 Jbeta primers. Sequencing was performed with immunoSEQ multiplex PCR; in TCRdb, only in-frame clones are kept and a portion is missing. The table has about 82,000 clones, 78% seen once. The specimen was PBMCs. The receptors come from a male donor in good health and CMV-seropositive.

This chain's CDR3 is CASSPSANTGGNEAFF. CDR3 nucleotides: TGTGCCAGCAGCCCCTCAGCGAACACGGGCGGGAACGAAGCTTTCTTT. The V and J genes are TRBV11-2 and TRBJ1-1; D not certain. This CDR3 has 16 amino acids. V gave up 5 bases and J gave up 8 bases, with 24 bases separating them. Germline V gene sequence: CDR1 SGHAT, CDR2 FQNNGV.

The gene calls are TRBV7-9 and TRBJ1-1, with a weak D call TRBD1 (5 bases). The CDR3 consists of 14 residues. Between the trimmed V and J ends, which lost 2 bases and 4 bases, there was a span of 11 bases. Germline-derived CDR1 and CDR2 are SEHNR and FQNEAQ (reference sequence). The CDR3, as DNA: TGTGCCAGCAGCTTAAGAACAGGTCTCACTGAAGCTTTCTTT. Its translation: CASSLRTGLTEAFF.

V is TRBV27 and J is TRBJ2-7, with 9 bases that match TRBD2. From germline, CDR1 is MNHEY and CDR2 SMNVEV (reference sequence). CDR3 length equals 16 residues. V lost 1 base to trimming and J lost 3 bases; unmatched junction nucleotides: 7. The CDR3 loop reads CASSLYPVAGDYEQYF. The CDR3 region has the DNA TGTGCCAGCAGTTTATATCCGGTAGCGGGGGACTACGAGCAGTACTTC.

This clone was counted only a few times. The V and J genes are TRBV7-9 and TRBJ1-1, with a possible D match to TRBD1 (6 bases). This CDR3 has 14 amino acids. Trimming stripped 4 bases from V and 2 bases from J, with 11 bases between. Germline V gene data show CDR1 as SEHNR and CDR2 as FQNEAQ (reference sequence). The CDR3: CASSYTTGNTEAFF. CDR3 sequence (DNA): TGTGCCAGCAGCTACACGACAGGAAACACTGAAGCTTTCTTT.

The chain links TRBV18 to TRBJ2-7; TRBD1 is a possible D gene (5 bases). CDR3 length: 14 amino acids. V was pared by 3 bases and J by 4 bases, with 13 bases between. Looked up from germline, CDR1 is KGHSH and CDR2 is LQKENI. CDR3 DNA: TGTGCCAGCTCACCCTCCGGCAGGGCATACGAGCAGTACTTC. Protein product: CASSPSGRAYEQYF.

V gene TRBV19 combines with J gene TRBJ1-3; tentatively, D is TRBD1 (5 bases). There are 18 residues in the CDR3. V gave up 8 bases and J gave up 0 bases, with 23 bases separating them. CDR1 and CDR2 (germline): LNHDA, SQIVND (reference sequence). CDR3 region: CASRGRAIGGGSGNTIYF. The CDR3 region has the DNA TGTGCCAGTCGGGGACGCGCCATCGGGGGGGGCTCTGGAAACACCATATATTTT.

The table lists this clone with a count of one. V is TRBV30 and J is TRBJ1-5; 7 bases fit TRBD1. Germline V lookup: CDR1 GTSNPN, CDR2 SVGIG (reference sequence). V lost 2 bases and J lost 0; bases outside the gene matches: 1. The CDR3 covers 14 residues. The CDR3 spells CAWSTGDSNQPQHF. For the CDR3, the DNA is TGTGCCTGGAGTACAGGGGATAGCAATCAGCCCCAGCATTTT. The full variable domain, rest sourced from reference TRBV30 and TRBJ1-5, is SQTIHQWPATLVQPVGSPLSLECTVEGTSNPNLYWYRQAAGRGLQLLFYSVGIGQISSEVPQNLSASRPQDRQFILSSKKLLLSDSGFYLCAWSTGDSNQPQHFGDGTRLSIL.

The chain carries TRBV28 and TRBJ1-5; D perhaps matches TRBD1 (6 bases). The V gene's germline CDR1 is MDHEN and CDR2 SYDVKM. The CDR3 runs 15 residues. V was cut by 4 bases and J by 6 bases, with 16 bases left in between. DNA of the CDR3: TGTGCCAGCAGTTGGTCGGGGGGCTTCAGTCAGCCCCAGCATTTT. Amino acids: CASSWSGGFSQPQHF.

This clone was recorded only once. This rearrangement joins TRBV6-5 to TRBJ1-5, with D maybe TRBD1 (5 bases). In germline, CDR1 is MNHEY, CDR2 SVGAGI. Trimming removed 7 bases from V and 11 bases from J, with 15 bases in between. This CDR3 has 12 residues. The CDR3 DNA sequence: TGTGCCAGCACCAACGGGGGAGAGGCCCAGCATTTT. Translation gives CASTNGGEAQHF.

The rearrangement uses TRBV19 and TRBJ2-7, with TRBD1 matching over 8 bases. From germline, CDR1 is LNHDA and CDR2 SQIVND (reference sequence). This CDR3 is 16 amino acids long. With 7 bases clipped from V and 1 base from J, the junction kept 12 bases outside the gene matches. CDR3 DNA: TGTGCCAGTACCTACGGACAGGGCACCCTTTCCTACGAGCAGTACTTC. Translating it yields CASTYGQGTLSYEQYF.

This clone has a single count. This chain links TRBV7-2 with TRBJ1-1; weak D call: TRBD1 (6 bases). The CDR3 has 13 residues. Germline assignment: CDR1 SGHTA and CDR2 FQGNSA. Between the trimmed V and J ends, which lost 5 bases and 4 bases, there was a span of 11 bases. The CDR3 loop is CASSDRQRTEAFF. The CDR3 DNA reads as TGTGCCAGCAGCGACAGGCAGCGCACTGAAGCTTTCTTT.

The chain employs TRBV19 and TRBJ1-1; TRBD1 matches 7 bases. This CDR3 spans 14 amino acids. J was trimmed by 0 bases and V by 4 bases; bases with no gene match: 2. CDR1 and CDR2 from the germline V gene are LNHDA and SQIVND (reference sequence). The CDR3 DNA reads as TGTGCCAGTAGTAAGGGACAGATGAACACTGAAGCTTTCTTT. This translates into CASSKGQMNTEAFF.

The chain couples TRBV19 to TRBJ2-5; 14 nucleotides agree with TRBD2. V was clipped by 3 bases and J by 1 base; unmatched bases: 7. Germline CDR1 reads LNHDA; CDR2 reads SQIVND (reference sequence). This CDR3 spans 18 amino acids. The DNA of the CDR3 is TGTGCCAGTAGTATTGGGACTAGCGGGAGTCCCTTCCAAGAGACCCAGTACTTC. Translated: CASSIGTSGSPFQETQYF.

The chain uses TRBV7-6 and TRBJ1-3, with D possibly matching TRBD1 (5 bases). The CDR3 contains 14 residues. V gave up 11 bases and J gave up 4 bases, with 18 bases separating them. CDR1 SGHVS and CDR2 FNYEAQ come from the germline V gene. CDR3 bases: TGTGCCCACCAAGCCCGGGGGGACGGAAACACCATATATTTT. As protein: CAHQARGDGNTIYF. The full variable domain, in which reference TRBV7-6 and TRBJ1-3 provide the parts outside the CDR3, is GAGVSQSPRYKVTKRGQDVALRCDPISGHVSLYWYRQALGQGPEFLTYFNYEAQQDKSGLPNDRFSAERPEGSISTLTIQRTEQRDSAMYRCAHQARGDGNTIYFGEGSWLTVV.

In this sample, this clone turned up a few times. The chain combines TRBV7-2 with TRBJ2-7; no clear D. Trimming took 6 bases from V and 3 from J, leaving 9 bases between them. There are 12 residues in the CDR3. The germline V gene has CDR1 SGHTA and CDR2 FQGNSA. The CDR3 region is CASSPQHYEQYF. The CDR3 DNA is TGTGCCAGCAGTCCACAGCACTACGAGCAGTACTTC.

By share, this clone counts as medium-sized. V is TRBV11-3 and J is TRBJ2-1; 10 nucleotides agree with TRBD2. The CDR3 has 16 residues. The germline gives CDR1 SGHNT, CDR2 YENEEA. V trimming: 1 base; J trimming: 7 bases; junction bases outside the gene matches: 7. The CDR3 region is CASSLAGSGGGNEQFF. The CDR3 coding sequence is TGTGCCAGCAGCTTAGCGGGGAGCGGGGGGGGTAATGAGCAGTTCTTC.

The chain has TRBV5-6 and TRBJ1-2, with D possibly matching TRBD1 (6 bases). Germline CDR1 and CDR2: SGHDT and YYEEEE. V was pared by 0 bases and J by 2 bases, with 8 bases between. The CDR3 loop spans 14 amino acids. CDR3 nucleotide sequence: TGTGCCAGCAGCTTGGTACAGGGAAACTATGGCTACACCTTC. Its translation is CASSLVQGNYGYTF. Based on the CDR3 plus reference TRBV5-6 and TRBJ1-2, the full variable domain is DAGVTQSPTHLIKTRGQQVTLRCSPKSGHDTVSWYQQALGQGPQFIFQYYEEEERQRGNFPDRFSGHQFPNYSSELNVNALLLGDSALYLCASSLVQGNYGYTFGSGTRLTVV.

The chain joins TRBV12-5 to TRBJ1-5; possibly TRBD1 for D (5 bases). The V end lost 2 bases, the J end lost 5 bases, and 7 bases lay between the germline ends. Germline assignment: CDR1 LGHNT and CDR2 FRNRAP. CDR3 length: 13 amino acids. The CDR3 DNA is TGTGCTAGTGGTTTGCAGGGTCATCAGCCCCAGCATTTT. Amino acids: CASGLQGHQPQHF.

The V gene is TRBV7-2, the J gene TRBJ2-2; the match to TRBD2 covers 7 bases. Germline V gene data show CDR1 as SGHTA and CDR2 as FQGNSA. The CDR3 has 15 residues. Germline trimming cut 6 bases from V and 3 bases from J; bases unmatched to any gene: 7. The CDR3 DNA reads as TGTGCCAGCAGGCCGGGACTAAAATACACCGGGGAGCTGTTTTTT. Translation gives CASRPGLKYTGELFF.

The chain couples TRBV13 to TRBJ2-2; the D gene is possibly TRBD2 (6 bases). Per the germline V gene, CDR1 is PRHDT and CDR2 is FYEKMQ (reference sequence). CDR3 length: 15 residues. Trimming took 1 base from V and 3 from J, leaving 9 bases between them. This CDR3 is CASSLAWEDTGELFF. The CDR3 DNA reads TGTGCCAGCAGCTTAGCTTGGGAGGACACCGGGGAGCTGTTTTTT.

This clone was seen just once. The rearrangement joins TRBV5-1 to TRBJ2-2; D might be TRBD2 (6 bases). The V and J ends lost 0 bases and 6 bases respectively, with 9 bases between them. The length of the CDR3 is 14 residues. Germline-derived CDR1 and CDR2 are SGHRS and YFSETQ. The CDR3 reads CASSLGLGAGELFF. For the CDR3, the DNA is TGCGCCAGCAGCTTGGGACTAGGGGCCGGGGAGCTGTTTTTT.